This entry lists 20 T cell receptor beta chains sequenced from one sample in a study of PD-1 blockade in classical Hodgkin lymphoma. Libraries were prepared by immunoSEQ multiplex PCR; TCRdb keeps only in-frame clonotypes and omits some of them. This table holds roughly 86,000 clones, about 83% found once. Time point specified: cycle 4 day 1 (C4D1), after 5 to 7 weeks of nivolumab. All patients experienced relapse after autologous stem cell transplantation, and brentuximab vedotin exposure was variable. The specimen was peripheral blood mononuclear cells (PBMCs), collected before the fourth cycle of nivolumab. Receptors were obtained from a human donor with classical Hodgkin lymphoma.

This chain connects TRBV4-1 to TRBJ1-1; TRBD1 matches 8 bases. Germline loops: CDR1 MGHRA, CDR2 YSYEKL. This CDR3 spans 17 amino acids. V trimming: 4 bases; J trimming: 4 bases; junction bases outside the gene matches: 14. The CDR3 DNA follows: TGCGCCAGCAGCCGATTTCAGGGGGCCGGTGGGACCACTGAAGCTTTCTTT. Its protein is CASSRFQGAGGTTEAFF.

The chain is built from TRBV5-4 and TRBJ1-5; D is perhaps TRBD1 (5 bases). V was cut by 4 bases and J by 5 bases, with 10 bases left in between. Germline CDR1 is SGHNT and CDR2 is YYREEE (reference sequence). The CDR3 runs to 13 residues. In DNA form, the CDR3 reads TGTGCCAGCAGCCGGGACCGGGATCAGCCCCAGCATTTT. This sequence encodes CASSRDRDQPQHF.

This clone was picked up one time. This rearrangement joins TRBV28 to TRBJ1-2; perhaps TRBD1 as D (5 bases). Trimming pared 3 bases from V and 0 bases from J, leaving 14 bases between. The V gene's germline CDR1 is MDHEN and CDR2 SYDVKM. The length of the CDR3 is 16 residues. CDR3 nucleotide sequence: TGTGCCAGCAGTTTGGGGGGTACGGTTACTAACTATGGCTACACCTTC. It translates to CASSLGGTVTNYGYTF.

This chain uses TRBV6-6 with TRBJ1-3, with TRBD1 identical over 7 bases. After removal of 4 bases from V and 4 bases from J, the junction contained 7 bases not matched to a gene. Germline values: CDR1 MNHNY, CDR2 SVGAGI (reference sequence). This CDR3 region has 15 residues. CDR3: CASSSPTGEGNTIYF. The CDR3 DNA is TGTGCCAGCAGTTCCCCTACAGGGGAAGGAAACACCATATATTTT.

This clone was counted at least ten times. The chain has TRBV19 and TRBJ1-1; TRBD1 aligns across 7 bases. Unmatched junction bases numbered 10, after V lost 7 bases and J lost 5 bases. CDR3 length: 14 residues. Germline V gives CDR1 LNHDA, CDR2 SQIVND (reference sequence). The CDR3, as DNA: TGTGCCAGTAAAGTTAGACAGGGCGGGACTGAAGCTTTCTTT. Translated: CASKVRQGGTEAFF.

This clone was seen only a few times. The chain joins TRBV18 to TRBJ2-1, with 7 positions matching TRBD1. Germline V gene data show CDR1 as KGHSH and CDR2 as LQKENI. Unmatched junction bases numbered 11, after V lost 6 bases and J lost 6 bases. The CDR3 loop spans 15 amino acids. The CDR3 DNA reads TGTGCCAGCTCCCCCTTTAGGGGACAGTTCAATGAGCAGTTCTTC. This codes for CASSPFRGQFNEQFF.

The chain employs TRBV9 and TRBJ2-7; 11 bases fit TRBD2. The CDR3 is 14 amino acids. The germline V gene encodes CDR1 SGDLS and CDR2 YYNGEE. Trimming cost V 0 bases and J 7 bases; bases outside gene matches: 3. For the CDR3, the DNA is TGTGCCAGCAGCGTAGGACTAGCGGGGTGGGAGCAGTACTTC. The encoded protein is CASSVGLAGWEQYF.

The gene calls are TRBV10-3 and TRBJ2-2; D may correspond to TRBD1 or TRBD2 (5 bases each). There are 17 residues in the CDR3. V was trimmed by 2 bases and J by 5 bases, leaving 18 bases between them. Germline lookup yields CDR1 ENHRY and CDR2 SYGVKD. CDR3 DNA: TGTGCCATCAGTGAGGGTCAAGGGACCTTGGGGACCGGGGAGCTGTTTTTT. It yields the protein CAISEGQGTLGTGELFF.

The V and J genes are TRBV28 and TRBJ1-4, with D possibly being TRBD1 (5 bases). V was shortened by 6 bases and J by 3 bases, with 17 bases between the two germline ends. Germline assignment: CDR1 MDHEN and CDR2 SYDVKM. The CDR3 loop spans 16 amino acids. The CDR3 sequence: CASRSPAPGANEKLFF. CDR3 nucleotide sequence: TGTGCCAGCAGGTCTCCCGCCCCGGGGGCTAATGAAAAACTGTTTTTT.

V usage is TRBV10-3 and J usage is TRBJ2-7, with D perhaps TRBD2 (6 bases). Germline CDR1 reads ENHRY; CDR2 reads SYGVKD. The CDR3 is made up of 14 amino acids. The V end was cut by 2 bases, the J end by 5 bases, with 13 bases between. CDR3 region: CAISEGAGGDEQYF. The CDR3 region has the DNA TGTGCCATCAGTGAGGGGGCAGGAGGGGACGAGCAGTACTTC.

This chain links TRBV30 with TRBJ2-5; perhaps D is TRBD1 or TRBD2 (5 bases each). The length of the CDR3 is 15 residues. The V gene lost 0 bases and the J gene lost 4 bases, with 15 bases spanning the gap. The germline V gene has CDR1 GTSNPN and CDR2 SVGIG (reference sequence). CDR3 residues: CAWSVPGLGAETQYF. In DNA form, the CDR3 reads TGTGCCTGGAGTGTACCGGGGCTCGGGGCAGAGACCCAGTACTTC. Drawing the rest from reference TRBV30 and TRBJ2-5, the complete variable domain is SQTIHQWPATLVQPVGSPLSLECTVEGTSNPNLYWYRQAAGRGLQLLFYSVGIGQISSEVPQNLSASRPQDRQFILSSKKLLLSDSGFYLCAWSVPGLGAETQYFGPGTRLLVL.

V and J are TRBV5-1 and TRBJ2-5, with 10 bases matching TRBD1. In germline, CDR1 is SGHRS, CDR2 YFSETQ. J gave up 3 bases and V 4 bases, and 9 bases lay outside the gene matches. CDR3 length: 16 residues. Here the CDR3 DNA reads TGCGCCAGCAGCAGGGACAGGGGAGGATTGGAAGAGACCCAGTACTTC. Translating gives CASSRDRGGLEETQYF.

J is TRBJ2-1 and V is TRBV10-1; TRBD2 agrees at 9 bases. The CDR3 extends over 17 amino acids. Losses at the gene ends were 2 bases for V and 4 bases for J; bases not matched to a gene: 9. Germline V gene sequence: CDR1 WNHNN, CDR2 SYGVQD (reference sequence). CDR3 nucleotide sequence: TGCGCCAGCAGTGAGCCCACAGGGACTAGCCGATACAATGAGCAGTTCTTC. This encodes CASSEPTGTSRYNEQFF.

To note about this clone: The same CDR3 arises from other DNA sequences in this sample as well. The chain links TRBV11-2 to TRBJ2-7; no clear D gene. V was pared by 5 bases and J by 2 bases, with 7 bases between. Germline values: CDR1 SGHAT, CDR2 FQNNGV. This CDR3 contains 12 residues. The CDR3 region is CASSPSAYEQYF. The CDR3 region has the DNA TGTGCCAGCAGCCCCTCGGCCTACGAGCAGTACTTC.

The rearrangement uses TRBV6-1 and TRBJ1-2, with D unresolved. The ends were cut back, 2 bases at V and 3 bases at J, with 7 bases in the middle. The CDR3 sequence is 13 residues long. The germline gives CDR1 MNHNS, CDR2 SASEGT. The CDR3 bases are TGTGCCAGCAGTGAAAAGGGAGACTATGGCTACACCTTC. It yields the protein CASSEKGDYGYTF.

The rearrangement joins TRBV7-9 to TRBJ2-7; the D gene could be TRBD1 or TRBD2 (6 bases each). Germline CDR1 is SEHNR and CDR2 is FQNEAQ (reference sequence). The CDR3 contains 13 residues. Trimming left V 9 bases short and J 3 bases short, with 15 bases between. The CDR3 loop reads CASGGGLGYEQYF. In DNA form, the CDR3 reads TGTGCCAGTGGTGGGGGGCTGGGCTACGAGCAGTACTTC.

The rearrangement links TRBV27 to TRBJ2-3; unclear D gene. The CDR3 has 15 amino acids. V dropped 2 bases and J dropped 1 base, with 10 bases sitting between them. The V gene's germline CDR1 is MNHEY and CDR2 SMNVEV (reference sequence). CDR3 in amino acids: CASSLEPLGTDTQYF. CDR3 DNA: TGTGCCAGCAGTTTAGAACCCCTCGGCACAGATACGCAGTATTTT.

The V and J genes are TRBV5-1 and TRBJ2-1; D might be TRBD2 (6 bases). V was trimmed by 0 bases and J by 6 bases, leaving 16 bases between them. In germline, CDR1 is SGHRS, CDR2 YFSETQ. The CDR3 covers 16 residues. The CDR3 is CASSLDAGLLTNEQFF. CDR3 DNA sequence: TGCGCCAGCAGCTTGGACGCGGGACTCCTTACCAATGAGCAGTTCTTC.

As DNA, the CDR3 is TGTGCCAGCAGCTTACGGAGGGTGAATTACAATGAGCAGTTCTTC. Encoded protein: CASSLRRVNYNEQFF. The genes are TRBV7-3 and TRBJ2-1, with D perhaps matching TRBD2 (6 bases). The CDR3 is 15 amino acids. Germline V gives CDR1 SGHTA, CDR2 FQGTGA. Between the trimmed V and J ends, which lost 2 bases and 4 bases, there was a span of 12 bases. Supplemented by reference TRBV7-3 and TRBJ2-1, the full variable domain reads GAGVSQTPSNKVTEKGKYVELRCDPISGHTALYWYRQSLGQGPEFLIYFQGTGAADDSGLPNDRFFAVRPEGSVSTLKIQRTERGDSAVYLCASSLRRVNYNEQFFGPGTRLTVL.

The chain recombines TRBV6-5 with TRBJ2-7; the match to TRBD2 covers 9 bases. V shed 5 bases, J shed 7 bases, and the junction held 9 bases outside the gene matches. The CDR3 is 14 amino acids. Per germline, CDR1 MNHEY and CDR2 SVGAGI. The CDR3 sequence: CASSPSGRLREQYF. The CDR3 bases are TGTGCCAGCAGTCCAAGCGGGAGGTTGCGGGAGCAGTACTTC.